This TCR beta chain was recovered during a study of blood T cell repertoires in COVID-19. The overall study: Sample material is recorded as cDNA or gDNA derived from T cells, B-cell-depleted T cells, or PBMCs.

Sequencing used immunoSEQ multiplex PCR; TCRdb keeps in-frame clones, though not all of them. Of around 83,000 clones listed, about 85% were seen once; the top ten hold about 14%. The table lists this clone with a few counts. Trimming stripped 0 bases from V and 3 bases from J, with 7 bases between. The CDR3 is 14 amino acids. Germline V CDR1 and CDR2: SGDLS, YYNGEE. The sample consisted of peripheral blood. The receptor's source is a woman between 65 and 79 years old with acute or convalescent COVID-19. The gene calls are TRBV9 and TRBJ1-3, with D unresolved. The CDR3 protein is CASSVAPVGNTIYF. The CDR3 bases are TGTGCCAGCAGCGTAGCTCCCGTTGGAAACACCATATATTTT.